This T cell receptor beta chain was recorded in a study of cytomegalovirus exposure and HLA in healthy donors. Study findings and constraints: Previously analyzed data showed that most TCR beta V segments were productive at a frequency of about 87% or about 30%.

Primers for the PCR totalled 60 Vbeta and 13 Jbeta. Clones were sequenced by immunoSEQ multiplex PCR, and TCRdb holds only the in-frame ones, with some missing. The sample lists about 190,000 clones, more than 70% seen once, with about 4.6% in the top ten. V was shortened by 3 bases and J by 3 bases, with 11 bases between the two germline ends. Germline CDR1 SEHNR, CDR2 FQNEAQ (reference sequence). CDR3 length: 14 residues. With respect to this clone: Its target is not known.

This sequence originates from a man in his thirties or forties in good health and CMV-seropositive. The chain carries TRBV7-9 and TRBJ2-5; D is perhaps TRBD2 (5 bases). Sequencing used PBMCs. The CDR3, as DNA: TGTGCCAGCAGCTTGGGAGTCGGGAAAGAGACCCAGTACTTC. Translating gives CASSLGVGKETQYF.